A selection of T cell receptor beta chains follows, all from one sample in a study of cytomegalovirus exposure and HLA in healthy donors. Measured with immunoSEQ multiplex PCR; TCRdb has only the in-frame clones, and not every one. This sample has around 180,000 clones; less than 90% occur once, and the top ten carry roughly 0.24%. Sequenced sample: PBMCs. The receptor set was obtained from a girl in the first two years of life in good health and CMV-seronegative. Both conserved end residues are part of each CDR3. Each record gives: V gene, D gene, clone size, J gene, CDR3 protein, CDR3 DNA. A D gene is named only where the DNA matches it firmly. Clone size is not always given. Where it is, it says once, few, many or a class for expanded clones.

V: TRBV7-2; D: TRBD2; size: -; J: TRBJ2-7; CDR3: CASSLRAGGPYEQYF; DNA: TGTGCCAGCAGCCTGAGAGCGGGAGGGCCCTACGAGCAGTACTTC
V: TRBV4-2; D: TRBD2; size: -; J: TRBJ2-1; CDR3: CASSESGLAGNNEQFF; DNA: TGTGCCAGCAGCGAATCGGGACTAGCGGGTAACAATGAGCAGTTCTTC
V: TRBV6-6; D: -; size: -; J: TRBJ2-3; CDR3: CASQGHTDTQYF; DNA: TGTGCCAGCCAGGGACACACAGATACGCAGTATTTT
V: TRBV6-1; D: -; size: -; J: TRBJ2-5; CDR3: CASSEGRVGKETQYF; DNA: TGTGCCAGCAGTGAAGGCAGGGTAGGAAAAGAGACCCAGTACTTC
V: TRBV27; D: -; size: -; J: TRBJ2-5; CDR3: CASSPAGGRETQYF; DNA: TGTGCCAGCAGTCCTGCTGGGGGGAGAGAGACCCAGTACTTC
V: TRBV2; D: -; size: few; J: TRBJ2-7; CDR3: CASSEALRGFSYEQYF; DNA: TGTGCCAGCAGTGAAGCGCTTCGGGGATTTTCCTACGAGCAGTACTTC
V: TRBV27; D: TRBD2; size: -; J: TRBJ2-3; CDR3: CASSLIAGASDTQYF; DNA: TGTGCCAGCAGTTTGATCGCGGGAGCATCAGATACGCAGTATTTT
V: TRBV23-1; D: TRBD1; size: -; J: TRBJ2-4; CDR3: CASSQSNGTAIDMAKNIQYF; DNA: TGCGCCAGCAGTCAATCGAACGGGACAGCCATCGACATGGCCAAAAACATTCAGTACTTC
V: TRBV18; D: TRBD2; size: -; J: TRBJ2-3; CDR3: CASSQASGRADTQYF; DNA: TGTGCCAGCTCACAGGCTAGCGGGAGAGCAGATACGCAGTATTTT
V: TRBV7-3; D: -; size: -; J: TRBJ2-1; CDR3: CASSSPGTQRNNEQFF; DNA: TGTGCCAGCAGCTCCCCGGGAACCCAAAGGAACAATGAGCAGTTCTTC
V: TRBV19; D: -; size: -; J: TRBJ1-4; CDR3: CASSIQGLNEKLFF; DNA: TGTGCCAGTAGTATCCAGGGGCTAAATGAAAAACTGTTTTTT
V: TRBV12-5; D: -; size: -; J: TRBJ2-7; CDR3: CASGLPGVNYEQYF; DNA: TGTGCTAGTGGTTTGCCAGGGGTAAACTACGAGCAGTACTTC